These 20 T cell receptor beta chains came from one sample sequenced in a study of cytomegalovirus exposure and HLA in healthy donors. The PCR contained 60 Vbeta and 13 Jbeta primers. Generated by immunoSEQ multiplex PCR, the TCRdb table keeps only in-frame clones and is missing some. The listing records 190,000 or so clones. The specimen was PBMCs. The receptors derive from a boy aged 5-17 years in good health and CMV-seronegative.

As regards this clone: At the DNA level, this CDR3 is encoded by other sequences in the same sample as well. The chain couples TRBV5-6 to TRBJ1-1; D is perhaps TRBD1 (6 bases). V was shortened by 4 bases and J by 11 bases, with 15 bases between the two germline ends. Germline V lookup: CDR1 SGHDT, CDR2 YYEEEE. The CDR3 has 12 amino acids. This chain's CDR3 is CASSQIYRDAFF. In DNA, the CDR3 is TGTGCCAGCAGCCAAATATACAGGGATGCTTTCTTT.

The chain is built from TRBV13 and TRBJ1-2; D may be TRBD1 (5 bases). The CDR3 sequence is 15 residues long. Germline assignment: CDR1 PRHDT and CDR2 FYEKMQ (reference sequence). Trimming removed 2 bases from V and 4 bases from J, with 14 bases in between. The DNA of the CDR3 is TGTGCCAGCAGCTTACCCCCCAGTGGGGCCTATGGCTACACCTTC. As protein: CASSLPPSGAYGYTF.

The V gene is TRBV6-1, the J gene TRBJ2-3; 7 nucleotides match TRBD1. Per the germline V gene, CDR1 is MNHNS and CDR2 is SASEGT. The ends lost 4 bases at V and 2 bases at J; junction bases unmatched: 6. CDR3 length equals 15 residues. CDR3 region: CASSAGTAYTDTQYF. The CDR3 DNA sequence: TGTGCCAGCAGTGCCGGGACAGCGTACACAGATACGCAGTATTTT.

The genes are TRBV9 and TRBJ1-2, with unresolved D. Germline V gene data show CDR1 as SGDLS and CDR2 as YYNGEE. V was trimmed by 2 bases and J by 6 bases, leaving 14 bases between them. The CDR3 length is 14 residues. The CDR3 spells CASSVAWRGNGYTF. Written as DNA, the CDR3 is TGTGCCAGCAGCGTGGCGTGGAGAGGAAATGGCTACACCTTC.

The chain has TRBV10-2 and TRBJ2-7; 10 bases match TRBD2. The CDR3 has 15 amino acids. The ends lost 2 bases at V and 6 bases at J; junction bases unmatched: 7. Germline CDR1 is WSHSY and CDR2 is SAAADI. CDR3 protein: CASSEPGLAWAEQYF. The DNA of the CDR3 is TGCGCCAGCAGTGAGCCGGGACTAGCGTGGGCCGAGCAGTACTTC.

V is TRBV7-9 and J is TRBJ2-7, with D tentatively TRBD2 (5 bases). Germline-derived CDR1 and CDR2 are SEHNR and FQNEAQ (reference sequence). V was pared by 4 bases and J by 5 bases, with 9 bases between. The CDR3 runs 12 residues. This CDR3 reads CASSSSGDEQYF. The CDR3 nucleotides are TGTGCCAGCAGCTCTTCCGGGGACGAGCAGTACTTC.

The chain has TRBV4-3 and TRBJ1-1, with D possibly TRBD1 on 6 matching bases. Trimming pared 5 bases from V and 1 base from J, leaving 17 bases between. This CDR3 spans 16 amino acids. The V gene's germline CDR1 is LGHNA and CDR2 YSLEER. CDR3 DNA: TGCGCCAGCAGCTCCTTCCCCCAGGGGAAGAACACTGAAGCTTTCTTT. Its protein product is CASSSFPQGKNTEAFF.

DNA for the CDR3: TGTGCCAGTAGTACTCCCCGGAGGGGTAGCGGCTACACCTTC. Translating it yields CASSTPRRGSGYTF. This chain joins TRBV19 and TRBJ1-2; D perhaps matches TRBD1 (5 bases). Germline CDR1 and CDR2: LNHDA and SQIVND (reference sequence). CDR3 length: 14 residues. Trimming took off 4 bases at V and 8 bases at J, with 17 bases between the two ends.

The V and J genes are TRBV6-5 and TRBJ2-2, with D unresolved. The V gene lost 2 bases and the J gene lost 4 bases, with 14 bases spanning the gap. The germline V gene encodes CDR1 MNHEY and CDR2 SVGAGI. The CDR3 runs 16 residues. The CDR3 nucleotides are TGTGCCAGCAGTTACGATCGCCGGTCGAGCACCGGGGAGCTGTTTTTT. Amino acids: CASSYDRRSSTGELFF.

The V call is TRBV6-5, the J call TRBJ1-1; D remains unclear. The V end lost 5 bases, the J end lost 4 bases, and 17 bases lay between the germline ends. The CDR3 totals 15 residues. Germline CDR1 MNHEY, CDR2 SVGAGI. CDR3: CASSREPGMSTEAFF. In nucleotides, the CDR3 is TGTGCCAGCAGTCGGGAGCCCGGGATGAGCACTGAAGCTTTCTTT.

The J gene is TRBJ2-7, the V gene TRBV5-5, with D perhaps TRBD1 (5 bases). The ends were cut back, 4 bases at V and 0 bases at J, with 8 bases in the middle. The germline CDR1 and CDR2 sequences are SGHKS and YYEKEE (reference sequence). The CDR3 covers 13 residues. The CDR3 sequence is CASSHQGSYEQYF. The CDR3 DNA reads as TGTGCCAGCAGCCACCAGGGCTCCTACGAGCAGTACTTC.

The chain employs TRBV27 and TRBJ2-3; 7 bases align to TRBD1. Germline lookup yields CDR1 MNHEY and CDR2 SMNVEV (reference sequence). The trim removed 4 bases at V and 6 bases at J, leaving 4 bases unmatched. There are 13 residues in the CDR3. The CDR3 protein is CASSSRGLDTQYF. The CDR3 DNA reads as TGTGCCAGCAGTTCCAGGGGGTTGGATACGCAGTATTTT.

This sequence joins TRBV4-1 and TRBJ1-1; D remains unclear. CDR3 length: 13 residues. The germline CDR1 and CDR2 sequences are MGHRA and YSYEKL. V dropped 0 bases and J dropped 5 bases, with 7 bases sitting between them. The CDR3 region is CASSQDFGTEAFF. DNA of the CDR3: TGCGCCAGCAGCCAAGATTTCGGGACTGAAGCTTTCTTT.

V is TRBV7-9 and J is TRBJ1-2; 7 bases fit TRBD1. The junction had 11 bases not matched to a gene; V was cut back by 2 bases and J by 8 bases. Germline values: CDR1 SEHNR, CDR2 FQNEAQ (reference sequence). The CDR3 contains 15 residues. Here the CDR3 DNA reads TGTGCCAGCAGCTTATCTCGGGAACAGGGGAAGGGCTACACCTTC. Translating it yields CASSLSREQGKGYTF. The variable domain in full, completed from reference TRBV7-9 and TRBJ1-2, reads DTGVSQNPRHKITKRGQNVTFRCDPISEHNRLYWYRQTLGQGPEFLTYFQNEAQLEKSRLLSDRFSAERPKGSFSTLEIQRTEQGDSAMYLCASSLSREQGKGYTFGSGTRLTVV.

With regard to this clone: Given the absence of the conserved phenylalanine or tryptophan at the CDR3 end, a read error is likely. The chain couples TRBV5-4 to TRBJ1-1; 8 nucleotides match TRBD1. The J segment lost 3 bases and the V segment lost 2 bases, leaving 3 bases of the junction unmatched. This CDR3 spans 14 amino acids. Germline V gives CDR1 SGHNT, CDR2 YYREEE (reference sequence). For the CDR3, the DNA is TGTGCCAGCAGCTTACAGGGGGGGGACACTGAAGCTTTCCTT. Its protein product is CASSLQGGDTEAFL.

The gene calls are TRBV5-5 and TRBJ2-5; D is possibly TRBD1 (6 bases). Deletions cut 4 bases from V and 1 base from J, with 14 bases between. CDR1 is SGHKS and CDR2 is YYEKEE in the germline V gene (reference sequence). CDR3 length equals 15 residues. The CDR3 is CASSLITGPQETQYF. CDR3 DNA sequence: TGTGCCAGCAGCCTAATTACAGGGCCCCAAGAGACCCAGTACTTC.

The rearrangement uses TRBV4-2 and TRBJ2-7; 13 bases fit TRBD2. The CDR3 contains 17 residues. V lost 1 base, J lost 6 bases, and 9 bases stayed unmatched. Germline values: CDR1 LGHNA, CDR2 YNFKEQ. CDR3 loop: CASSQAQLAGGQTEQYF. The CDR3 region has the DNA TGTGCCAGCAGCCAAGCCCAACTAGCGGGGGGGCAAACCGAGCAGTACTTC.

J is TRBJ1-5 and V is TRBV6-5; possible D gene TRBD1, 6 bases. The V gene's germline CDR1 is MNHEY and CDR2 SVGAGI. Trimming removed 6 bases from V and 6 bases from J, with 18 bases in between. The CDR3 is 15 residues long. The DNA of the CDR3 is TGTGCCAGCAGCCCCAGGGGAAGGGGGTTTCAGCCCCAGCATTTT. It yields the protein CASSPRGRGFQPQHF.

This chain links TRBV7-9 with TRBJ1-2; no definite D call. V shed 1 base and J shed 6 bases, with 12 bases lying between them. This CDR3 contains 14 residues. Germline V gene lookup returns CDR1 SEHNR and CDR2 FQNEAQ (reference sequence). DNA for the CDR3: TGTGCCAGCAGCTTAGAGGCCTCGAGGGATGGCTACACCTTC. Amino acid sequence: CASSLEASRDGYTF.

The chain carries TRBV4-1 and TRBJ2-5; TRBD2 matches at 10 bases. The J call may be wrong; the DNA end is better matched by TRBJ2-7. The CDR3 extends over 17 amino acids. CDR1 is MGHRA, CDR2 YSYEKL, per germline. Here the CDR3 DNA reads TGCGCCAGCAGCCATGGCCTTAGCGGGGGGATGCGATACGAGCAGTACTTC. This gives the protein CASSHGLSGGMRYEQYF.